The rows below give T cell receptor beta chains drawn from one sample of a study of blood T cell repertoires in COVID-19. This table comes from immunoSEQ multiplex PCR, and its TCRdb copy is limited to in-frame clones, with some not included. The table records about 330,000 clones, around nine tenths of them present only once. The sample taken for sequencing was PBMCs or T cells enriched from blood (not recorded which). The receptors were sampled from a man aged 30-40 years who had recovered from COVID-19. Both conserved end residues are part of each CDR3. Each record gives: D gene, J gene, V gene, CDR3 DNA, CDR3 protein. D genes are given only for firm matches.

d_call: .
j_call: TRBJ2-1
v_call: TRBV9
cdr3_nt: TGTGCCAGCAGCGTGCAGGGCTCCCACAATGAGCAGTTCTTC
cdr3_aa: CASSVQGSHNEQFF

d_call: .
j_call: TRBJ2-2
v_call: TRBV28
cdr3_nt: TGTGCCAGCAGTCTTACTGGGGGGGACATAGCGCTGTTTTTT
cdr3_aa: CASSLTGGDIALFF

d_call: TRBD1
j_call: TRBJ1-6
v_call: TRBV5-4
cdr3_nt: TGTGCCAGCGGCGACAGGGGATATAATTCACCCCTCCACTTT
cdr3_aa: CASGDRGYNSPLHF

d_call: TRBD1
j_call: TRBJ2-5
v_call: TRBV11-2
cdr3_nt: TGTGCCAGCAGCCTTTACAGGGGAGAGACCGAAGAGACCCAGTACTTC
cdr3_aa: CASSLYRGETEETQYF

d_call: .
j_call: TRBJ1-5
v_call: TRBV2
cdr3_nt: TGTGCCCTTTACCCAGGGACTAATCAGCCCCAGCATTTT
cdr3_aa: CALYPGTNQPQHF

d_call: .
j_call: TRBJ1-2
v_call: TRBV19
cdr3_nt: TGTGCCAGTAGTATTCAGGGTCCGGGTGATGGCTACACCTTC
cdr3_aa: CASSIQGPGDGYTF

d_call: TRBD2
j_call: TRBJ2-2
v_call: TRBV9
cdr3_nt: TGTGCCAGCAGCCCTGGGGGGGGCGGGGAGCTGTTTTTT
cdr3_aa: CASSPGGGGELFF

d_call: .
j_call: TRBJ1-5
v_call: TRBV19
cdr3_nt: TGTGCCAGTAGTCTTGGGCCCGGGGGGGGCAATCAGCCCCAGCATTTT
cdr3_aa: CASSLGPGGGNQPQHF

d_call: TRBD1
j_call: TRBJ1-4
v_call: TRBV6-6
cdr3_nt: TGTGCCAGCAGTCGGACAGGGGTATCCGAAAAACTGTTTTTT
cdr3_aa: CASSRTGVSEKLFF

d_call: TRBD1
j_call: TRBJ2-7
v_call: TRBV5-5
cdr3_nt: TGTGCCAGCAGCCAAATAGGTCTTAGGGACAGGGTAAACGAGCAGTACTTC
cdr3_aa: CASSQIGLRDRVNEQYF

d_call: .
j_call: TRBJ2-2
v_call: TRBV4-1
cdr3_nt: TGCGCCAGCAGCCAAGGGTCGGCCCCCAGGATTTCGGGGGAGCTGTTTTTT
cdr3_aa: CASSQGSAPRISGELFF

d_call: .
j_call: TRBJ1-2
v_call: TRBV5-4
cdr3_nt: TGTGCCAGCAGCGGTGAGACATTGTATGGCTACACCTTC
cdr3_aa: CASSGETLYGYTF

d_call: TRBD2
j_call: TRBJ2-5
v_call: TRBV2
cdr3_nt: TGTGCCAGCCGGCCACGCCAGACGGGGGGTCCCAAAGAGACCCAGTACTTC
cdr3_aa: CASRPRQTGGPKETQYF

d_call: .
j_call: TRBJ2-3
v_call: TRBV5-1
cdr3_nt: TGCGCCAGCAGCTCCCCACAGTCGGATACGCAGTATTTT
cdr3_aa: CASSSPQSDTQYF

d_call: .
j_call: TRBJ1-2
v_call: TRBV3-1/TRBV3-2
cdr3_nt: TGTGCCAGCAGCCCTCCGATTAGGAACAGGGTCCCTTGGGGCTACACCTTC
cdr3_aa: CASSPPIRNRVPWGYTF

d_call: .
j_call: TRBJ1-2
v_call: TRBV29-1
cdr3_nt: TGCAGCGTGAGGTCTACGGATGGCTACACCTTC
cdr3_aa: CSVRSTDGYTF

d_call: .
j_call: TRBJ1-5
v_call: TRBV6-5
cdr3_nt: TGTGCCAGCAGTTACAGCTCGGGAAACAATCAGCCCCAGCATTTT
cdr3_aa: CASSYSSGNNQPQHF

d_call: .
j_call: TRBJ1-1
v_call: TRBV13
cdr3_nt: TGTGCCAGCAGCTCCGGTACCGGGAAGAGGACTGAAGCTTTCTTT
cdr3_aa: CASSSGTGKRTEAFF